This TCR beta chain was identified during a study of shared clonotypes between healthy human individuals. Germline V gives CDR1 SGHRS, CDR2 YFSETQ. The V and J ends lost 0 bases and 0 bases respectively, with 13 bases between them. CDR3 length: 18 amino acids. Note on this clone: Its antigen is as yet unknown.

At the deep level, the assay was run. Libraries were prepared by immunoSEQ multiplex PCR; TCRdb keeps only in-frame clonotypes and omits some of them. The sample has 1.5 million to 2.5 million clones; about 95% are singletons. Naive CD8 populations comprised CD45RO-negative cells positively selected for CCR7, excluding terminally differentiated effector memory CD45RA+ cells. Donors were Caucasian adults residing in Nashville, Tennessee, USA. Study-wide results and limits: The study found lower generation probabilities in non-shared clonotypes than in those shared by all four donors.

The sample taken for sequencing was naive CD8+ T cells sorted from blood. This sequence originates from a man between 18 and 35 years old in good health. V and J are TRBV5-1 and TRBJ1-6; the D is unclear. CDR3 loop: CASSLDGSPGSYNSPLHF. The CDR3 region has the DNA TGCGCCAGCAGCTTGGATGGGTCACCTGGCTCCTATAATTCACCCCTCCACTTT.